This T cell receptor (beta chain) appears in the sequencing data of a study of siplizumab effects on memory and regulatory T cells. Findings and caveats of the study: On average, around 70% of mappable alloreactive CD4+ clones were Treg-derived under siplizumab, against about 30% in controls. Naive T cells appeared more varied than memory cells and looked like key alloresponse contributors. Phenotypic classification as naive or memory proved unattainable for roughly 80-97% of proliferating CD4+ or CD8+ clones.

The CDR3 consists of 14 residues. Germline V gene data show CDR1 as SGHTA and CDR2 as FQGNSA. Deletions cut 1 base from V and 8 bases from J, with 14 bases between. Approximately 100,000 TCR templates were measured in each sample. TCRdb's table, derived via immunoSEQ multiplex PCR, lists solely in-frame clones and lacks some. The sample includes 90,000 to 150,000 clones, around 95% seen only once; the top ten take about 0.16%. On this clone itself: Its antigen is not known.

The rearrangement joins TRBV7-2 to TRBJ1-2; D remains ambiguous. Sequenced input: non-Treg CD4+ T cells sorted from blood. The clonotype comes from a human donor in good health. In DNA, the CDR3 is TGTGCCAGCAGCTTAGTAGGTCCGTTCGGGGGCTACACCTTC. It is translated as CASSLVGPFGGYTF.